The source of this T cell receptor beta chain is a study of cytomegalovirus exposure and HLA in healthy donors. This CDR3 region has 13 residues. Per the germline V gene, CDR1 is SGHRS and CDR2 is YFSETQ. Between the trimmed V and J ends, which lost 4 bases and 5 bases, there was a span of 12 bases. 60 Vbeta and 13 Jbeta primers were used in PCR. TCRdb's table, derived via immunoSEQ multiplex PCR, lists solely in-frame clones and lacks some. Here the sample table reports about 190,000 clones. This sequence originates from a woman aged 25 to 39 in good health and CMV-seropositive. The V and J genes are TRBV5-1 and TRBJ1-1; no clear D gene. Sequencing input: PBMCs. The CDR3 nucleotides read TGCGCCAGCAGCCTATTCCCAGGTACTGAAGCTTTCTTT. Encoded protein: CASSLFPGTEAFF.